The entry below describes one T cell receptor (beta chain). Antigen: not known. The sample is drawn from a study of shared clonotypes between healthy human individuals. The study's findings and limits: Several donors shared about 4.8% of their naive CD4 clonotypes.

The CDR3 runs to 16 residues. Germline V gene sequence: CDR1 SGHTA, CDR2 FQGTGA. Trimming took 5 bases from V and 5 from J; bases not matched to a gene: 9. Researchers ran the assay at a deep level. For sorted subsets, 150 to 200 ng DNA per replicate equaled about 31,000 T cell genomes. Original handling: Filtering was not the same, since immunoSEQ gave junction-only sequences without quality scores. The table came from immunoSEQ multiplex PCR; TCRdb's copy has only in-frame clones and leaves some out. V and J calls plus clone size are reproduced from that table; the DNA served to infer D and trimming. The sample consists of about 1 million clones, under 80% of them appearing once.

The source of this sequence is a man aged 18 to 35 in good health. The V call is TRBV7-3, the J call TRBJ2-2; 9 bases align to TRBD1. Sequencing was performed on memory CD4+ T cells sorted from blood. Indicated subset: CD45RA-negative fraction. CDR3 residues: CASSLGQGRSTGELFF. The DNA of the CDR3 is TGTGCCAGCAGCCTGGGACAGGGCCGATCAACCGGGGAGCTGTTTTTT.